This TCR beta chain was recovered during a study of PD-1 blockade in classical Hodgkin lymphoma. Whole-study context: Patients in the cohort were put on intravenous nivolumab, 3 mg/kg every 2 weeks. Study-level points and caveats: Only CD4+ TCR diversity, not CD8+, had risen significantly by C4D1.

About this clone: Its antigen is unidentified.

Germline V gene lookup returns CDR1 SEHNR and CDR2 FQNEAQ (reference sequence). V lost 5 bases, J lost 8 bases, and 11 bases stayed unmatched. The CDR3 runs to 14 residues. The protocol was immunoSEQ multiplex PCR, while the TCRdb copy is restricted to in-frame clones and leaves out a portion. The top ten hold around 43% of the sample, which has about 5,900 clones, more than 70% seen once. Each and every patient relapsed after autologous stem cell transplantation, and patients got differing brentuximab vedotin exposure. The clonotype was recovered from a human donor with classical Hodgkin lymphoma. This sequence joins TRBV7-9 and TRBJ1-2; 7 bases are a match to TRBD1. The specimen was peripheral blood mononuclear cells (PBMCs), collected before the second cycle of nivolumab. Written as DNA, the CDR3 is TGTGCCAGCAGCACGTACCGGGACAGCGAAGGCTACACCTTC. Its protein product is CASSTYRDSEGYTF. Using reference TRBV7-9 and TRBJ1-2 for the parts outside the CDR3, the full variable domain is DTGVSQNPRHKITKRGQNVTFRCDPISEHNRLYWYRQTLGQGPEFLTYFQNEAQLEKSRLLSDRFSAERPKGSFSTLEIQRTEQGDSAMYLCASSTYRDSEGYTFGSGTRLTVV.